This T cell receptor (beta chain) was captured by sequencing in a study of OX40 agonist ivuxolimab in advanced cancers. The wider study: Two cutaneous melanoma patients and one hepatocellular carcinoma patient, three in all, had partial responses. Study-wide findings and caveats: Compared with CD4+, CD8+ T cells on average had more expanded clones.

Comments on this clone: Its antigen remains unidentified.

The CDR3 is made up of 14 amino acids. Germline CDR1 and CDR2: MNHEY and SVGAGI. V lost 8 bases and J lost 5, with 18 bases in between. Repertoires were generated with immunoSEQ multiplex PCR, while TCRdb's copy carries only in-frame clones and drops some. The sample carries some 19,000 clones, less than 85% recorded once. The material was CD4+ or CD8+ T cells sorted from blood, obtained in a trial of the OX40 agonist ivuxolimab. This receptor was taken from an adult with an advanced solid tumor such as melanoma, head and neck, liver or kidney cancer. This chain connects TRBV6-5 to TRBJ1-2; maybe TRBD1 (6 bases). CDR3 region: CASSDSSRGYGYTF. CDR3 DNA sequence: TGTGCCAGCTCGGACAGCTCGAGAGGGTATGGCTACACCTTC.